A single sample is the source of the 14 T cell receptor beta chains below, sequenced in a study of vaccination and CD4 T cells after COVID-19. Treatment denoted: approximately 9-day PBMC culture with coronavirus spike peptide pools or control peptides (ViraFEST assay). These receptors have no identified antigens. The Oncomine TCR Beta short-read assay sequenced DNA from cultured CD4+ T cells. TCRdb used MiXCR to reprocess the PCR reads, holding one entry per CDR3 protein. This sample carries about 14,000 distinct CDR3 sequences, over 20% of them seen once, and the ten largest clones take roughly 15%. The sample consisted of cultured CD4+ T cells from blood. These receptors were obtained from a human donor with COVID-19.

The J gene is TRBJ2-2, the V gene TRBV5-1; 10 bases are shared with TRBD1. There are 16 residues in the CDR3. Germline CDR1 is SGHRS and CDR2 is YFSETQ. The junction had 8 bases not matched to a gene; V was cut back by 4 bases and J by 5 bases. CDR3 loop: CASSEPGQGMTGELFF. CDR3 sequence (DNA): TGCGCCAGCAGCGAACCGGGACAGGGGATGACCGGGGAGCTGTTTTTT. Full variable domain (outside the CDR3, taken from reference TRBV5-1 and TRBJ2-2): KAGVTQTPRYLIKTRGQQVTLSCSPISGHRSVSWYQQTPGQGLQFLFEYFSETQRNKGNFPGRFSGRQFSNSRSEMNVSTLELGDSALYLCASSEPGQGMTGELFFGEGSRLTVL.

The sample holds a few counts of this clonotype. As DNA, the CDR3 is TGTGCCAGTAGTATACCGGGGACAGCTGGTGGCTACACCTTC. The encoded protein is CASSIPGTAGGYTF. The chain is built from TRBV19 and TRBJ1-2, with TRBD1 identical over 7 bases. CDR1 LNHDA and CDR2 SQIVND come from the germline V gene (reference sequence). Losses at the gene ends were 2 bases for V and 7 bases for J; bases not matched to a gene: 7. The CDR3 has 14 amino acids.

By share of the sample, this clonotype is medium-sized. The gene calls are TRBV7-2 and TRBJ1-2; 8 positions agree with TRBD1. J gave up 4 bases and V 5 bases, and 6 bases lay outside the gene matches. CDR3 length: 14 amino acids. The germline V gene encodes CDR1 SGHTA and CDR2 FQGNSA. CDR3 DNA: TGTGCCAGCAGCCTCGGACAGGGCGTCTATGGCTACACCTTC. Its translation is CASSLGQGVYGYTF.

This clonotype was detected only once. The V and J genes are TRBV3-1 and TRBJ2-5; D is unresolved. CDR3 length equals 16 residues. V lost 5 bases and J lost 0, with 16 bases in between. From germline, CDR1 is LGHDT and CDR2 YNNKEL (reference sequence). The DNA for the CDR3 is TGTGCCAGCAGCTTCCGGGCCGTAGAGTACCAAGAGACCCAGTACTTC. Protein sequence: CASSFRAVEYQETQYF.

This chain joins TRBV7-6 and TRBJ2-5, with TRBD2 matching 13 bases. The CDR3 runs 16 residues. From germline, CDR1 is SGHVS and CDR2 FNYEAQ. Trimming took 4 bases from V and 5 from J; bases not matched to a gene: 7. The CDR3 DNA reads TGTGCCAGCAGCTCCCTGACTAGCGGGGGGCTTGAGACCCAGTACTTC. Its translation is CASSSLTSGGLETQYF.

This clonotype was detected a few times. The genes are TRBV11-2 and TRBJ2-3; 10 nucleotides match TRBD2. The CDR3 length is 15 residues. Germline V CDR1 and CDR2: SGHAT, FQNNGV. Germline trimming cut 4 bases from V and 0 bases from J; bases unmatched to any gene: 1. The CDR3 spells CASSSAGGSTDTQYF. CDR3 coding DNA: TGTGCCAGCAGCTCAGCGGGGGGGAGCACAGATACGCAGTATTTT.

The CDR3 sequence: CASSNVAYGYTF. CDR3 coding DNA: TGTGCCAGCAGTAATGTGGCTTATGGCTACACCTTC. The chain is built from TRBV28 and TRBJ1-2, with D uncertain. The V gene's germline CDR1 is MDHEN and CDR2 SYDVKM. The CDR3 totals 12 residues. Trimming shortened V by 5 bases and J by 5 bases, and 9 bases separated the two germline ends.

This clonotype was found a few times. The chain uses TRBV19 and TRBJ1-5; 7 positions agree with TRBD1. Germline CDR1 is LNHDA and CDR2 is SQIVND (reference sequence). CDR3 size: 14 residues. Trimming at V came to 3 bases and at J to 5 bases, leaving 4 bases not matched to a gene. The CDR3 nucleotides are TGTGCCAGTAGTATTGTCAGGGGGGATCAGCCCCAGCATTTT. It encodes CASSIVRGDQPQHF.

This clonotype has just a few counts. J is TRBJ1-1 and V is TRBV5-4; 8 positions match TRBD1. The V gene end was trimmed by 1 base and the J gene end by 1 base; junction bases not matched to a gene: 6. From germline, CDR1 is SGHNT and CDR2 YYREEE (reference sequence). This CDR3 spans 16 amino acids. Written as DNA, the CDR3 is TGTGCCAGCAGCTTGTGGCGGGGACAGGCGAACACTGAAGCTTTCTTT. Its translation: CASSLWRGQANTEAFF.

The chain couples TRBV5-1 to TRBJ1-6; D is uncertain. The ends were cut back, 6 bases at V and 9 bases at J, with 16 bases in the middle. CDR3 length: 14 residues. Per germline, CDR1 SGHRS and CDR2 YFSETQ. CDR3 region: CASTSGPESSPLHF. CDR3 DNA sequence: TGCGCCAGCACCTCCGGGCCAGAGAGTTCACCCCTCCACTTT.

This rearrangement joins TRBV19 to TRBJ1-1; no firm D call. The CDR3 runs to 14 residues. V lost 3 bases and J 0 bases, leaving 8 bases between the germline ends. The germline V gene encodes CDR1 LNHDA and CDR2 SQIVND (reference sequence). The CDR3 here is CASSIRSMNTEAFF. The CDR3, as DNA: TGTGCCAGTAGTATTCGGTCCATGAACACTGAAGCTTTCTTT.

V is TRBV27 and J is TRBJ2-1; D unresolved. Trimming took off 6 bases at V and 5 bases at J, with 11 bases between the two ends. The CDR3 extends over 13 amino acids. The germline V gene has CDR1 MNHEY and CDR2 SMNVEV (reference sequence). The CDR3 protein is CASRDGFNNEQFF. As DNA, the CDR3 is TGTGCCAGCAGGGACGGATTCAACAATGAGCAGTTCTTC.

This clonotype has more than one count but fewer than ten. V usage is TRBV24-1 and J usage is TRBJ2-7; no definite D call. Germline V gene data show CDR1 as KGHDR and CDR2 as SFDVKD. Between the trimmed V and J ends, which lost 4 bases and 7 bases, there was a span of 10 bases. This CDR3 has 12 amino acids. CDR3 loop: CATSDYREEQYF. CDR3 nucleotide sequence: TGTGCCACCAGTGACTACCGAGAGGAGCAGTACTTC.

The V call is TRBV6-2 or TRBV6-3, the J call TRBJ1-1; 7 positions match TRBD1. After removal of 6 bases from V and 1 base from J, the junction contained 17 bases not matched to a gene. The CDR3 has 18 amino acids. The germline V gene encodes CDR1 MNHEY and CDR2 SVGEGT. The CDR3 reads CASRKVVTGIGKNTEAFF. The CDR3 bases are TGTGCCAGCAGGAAAGTTGTGACAGGGATCGGAAAGAACACTGAAGCTTTCTTT.